Given below is one TCR beta chain in context. Per the original data handling: Cell counts per sample came from amplifying reference gene primers. TCRdb keeps only in-frame clones here, not all; method: immunoSEQ multiplex PCR. D and trimming come from the DNA, and the V and J calls and clone size come from that table. The sample includes tens of thousands of clones, around 80% of them seen just once. This CDR3 is 12 amino acids long. Germline V gives CDR1 SEHNR, CDR2 FQNEAQ (reference sequence). V was trimmed by 2 bases and J by 4 bases, leaving 3 bases between them. The sample is drawn from a study of blood T cell repertoires in COVID-19. Study summary: From the United States, Italy and Spain came samples of acute and convalescent COVID-19. T cells, B-cell-depleted T cells, or PBMCs supplied cDNA or gDNA.

J is TRBJ1-5 and V is TRBV7-9; D is ambiguous. The specimen was peripheral blood. This clonotype originated in a woman between 55 and 75 years old with acute or convalescent COVID-19. CDR3 DNA sequence: TGTGCCAGCAGCTTATCGAATCAGCCCCAGCATTTT. The encoded protein is CASSLSNQPQHF.